A selection of T cell receptor beta chains follows, all from one sample in a study of blood T cells in healthy people across ages. TCRdb independently ran MiXCR on the 5' RACE reads; one entry per CDR3 protein. The sample yields 850,000 to 1,000,000 distinct CDR3 sequences, around 48% seen once. The sample comprised blood. These receptors were taken from a man aged 30 to 39 in good health. Both conserved end residues are part of each CDR3. D genes are given only for firm matches. The size entry is marked missing in some rows and otherwise reads once, few, many or a size class.

v_gene: TRBV5-1
abundance: many
j_gene: TRBJ2-1
d_gene: .
CDR3aa: CASSLAFNEQFF
CDR3nt: TGTGCCAGCAGCTTAGCTTTCAATGAGCAGTTCTTC

v_gene: TRBV2
abundance: many
j_gene: TRBJ2-5
d_gene: TRBD2
CDR3aa: CASSGGLAETQYF
CDR3nt: TGTGCCAGCAGTGGGGGACTAGCAGAGACCCAGTACTTC

v_gene: TRBV12-3/TRBV12-4
abundance: .
j_gene: TRBJ1-2
d_gene: .
CDR3aa: CASSLEGQGYTF
CDR3nt: TGTGCCAGCAGTTTAGAAGGGCAGGGCTACACCTTC

v_gene: TRBV5-5
abundance: few
j_gene: TRBJ1-5
d_gene: .
CDR3aa: CASSLSDNQPQHF
CDR3nt: TGTGCCAGCAGCTTGTCAGACAATCAGCCCCAGCATTTT

v_gene: TRBV6-5
abundance: few
j_gene: TRBJ2-1
d_gene: .
CDR3aa: CASAEGAYNEQFF
CDR3nt: TGTGCCAGCGCCGAGGGGGCCTACAATGAGCAGTTCTTC

v_gene: TRBV29-1
abundance: few
j_gene: TRBJ2-1
d_gene: TRBD1
CDR3aa: CSVEDRGQGGNEQFF
CDR3nt: TGCAGCGTTGAAGATCGTGGACAGGGGGGGAATGAGCAGTTCTTC

v_gene: TRBV28
abundance: .
j_gene: TRBJ1-2
d_gene: TRBD1
CDR3aa: CASSLIRGQGARGYTF
CDR3nt: TGTGCCAGCAGTTTAATTCGGGGACAGGGGGCGAGAGGCTACACCTTC

v_gene: TRBV20-1
abundance: .
j_gene: TRBJ2-7
d_gene: TRBD2
CDR3aa: CSAGGLEIREQYF
CDR3nt: TGCAGTGCAGGGGGACTAGAGATACGCGAGCAGTACTTC

v_gene: TRBV4-1
abundance: few
j_gene: TRBJ2-3
d_gene: TRBD1
CDR3aa: CASSLSEGARTDTQYF
CDR3nt: TGCGCCAGCAGCCTCTCCGAGGGGGCTCGGACAGATACGCAGTATTTT

v_gene: TRBV10-3
abundance: .
j_gene: TRBJ2-7
d_gene: .
CDR3aa: CAISAPVSREITTYEQYF
CDR3nt: TGTGCCATCAGTGCCCCGGTGAGTCGGGAAATAACGACCTACGAGCAGTACTTC

v_gene: TRBV28
abundance: .
j_gene: TRBJ1-1
d_gene: .
CDR3aa: CASSPWTAEQENKAFF
CDR3nt: TGTGCCAGCAGTCCCTGGACAGCTGAACAGGAGAACAAAGCTTTCTTT

v_gene: TRBV29-1
abundance: .
j_gene: TRBJ1-4
d_gene: .
CDR3aa: CNSSETNEKLFF
CDR3nt: TGCAACTCTAGCGAAACTAATGAAAAACTGTTTTTT

v_gene: TRBV7-3
abundance: .
j_gene: TRBJ1-2
d_gene: .
CDR3aa: CASSLNPDGLSDYTF
CDR3nt: TGTGCCAGCAGCTTAAACCCCGACGGGCTGAGTGACTACACCTTC

v_gene: TRBV4-1
abundance: few
j_gene: TRBJ2-1
d_gene: TRBD1
CDR3aa: CASSQDRATGSVFF
CDR3nt: TGCGCCAGCAGCCAAGATAGAGCGACAGGGTCGGTGTTCTTC

v_gene: TRBV29-1
abundance: .
j_gene: TRBJ1-5
d_gene: .
CDR3aa: CSVGEGSNQPQHF
CDR3nt: TGCAGCGTCGGGGAGGGTAGCAATCAGCCCCAGCATTTT

v_gene: TRBV7-3
abundance: .
j_gene: TRBJ2-7
d_gene: TRBD1
CDR3aa: CASSVRQGTDYEQYF
CDR3nt: TGTGCCAGCAGCGTAAGACAGGGTACCGACTACGAGCAGTACTTC

v_gene: TRBV9
abundance: .
j_gene: TRBJ1-1
d_gene: .
CDR3aa: CTSSEGPAGLNTEAFF
CDR3nt: TGTACCAGCAGCGAGGGCCCCGCAGGACTGAACACTGAAGCTTTCTTT

v_gene: TRBV5-1
abundance: many
j_gene: TRBJ2-3
d_gene: .
CDR3aa: CASSSGSTDTQYF
CDR3nt: TGCGCCAGCAGCTCGGGGAGCACAGATACGCAGTATTTT

v_gene: TRBV5-1
abundance: many
j_gene: TRBJ2-5
d_gene: .
CDR3aa: CASSLVQTQETQYF
CDR3nt: TGCGCCAGCAGCTTGGTGCAGACCCAAGAGACCCAGTACTTC

v_gene: TRBV29-1
abundance: many
j_gene: TRBJ2-7
d_gene: TRBD2
CDR3aa: CSVLLPGLATDEQYF
CDR3nt: TGCAGCGTATTACTACCGGGACTAGCGACGGACGAGCAGTACTTC

v_gene: TRBV11-3
abundance: .
j_gene: TRBJ1-1
d_gene: .
CDR3aa: CASSITGPKAFF
CDR3nt: TGTGCCAGCAGCATCACAGGGCCGAAAGCTTTCTTT

v_gene: TRBV15
abundance: .
j_gene: TRBJ1-5
d_gene: .
CDR3aa: CATSRDWQPQHF
CDR3nt: TGTGCCACCAGCAGAGACTGGCAGCCCCAGCATTTT

v_gene: TRBV6-1
abundance: .
j_gene: TRBJ1-5
d_gene: TRBD1
CDR3aa: CASSARQGRLPQHF
CDR3nt: TGTGCCAGCAGTGCCCGACAGGGACGGCTGCCCCAGCATTTT

v_gene: TRBV27
abundance: .
j_gene: TRBJ1-5
d_gene: .
CDR3aa: CASSYFPGDHQPQHF
CDR3nt: TGTGCCAGCAGCTACTTTCCAGGGGATCATCAGCCCCAGCATTTT

v_gene: TRBV27
abundance: .
j_gene: TRBJ2-1
d_gene: .
CDR3aa: CASSFFLGMDNEQFF
CDR3nt: TGTGCCAGCAGTTTCTTTCTAGGGATGGACAATGAGCAGTTCTTC

v_gene: TRBV12-3/TRBV12-4
abundance: .
j_gene: TRBJ1-1
d_gene: TRBD1
CDR3aa: CASSTTRGAYTEAFF
CDR3nt: TGTGCCAGCAGTACCACCAGGGGGGCGTACACTGAAGCTTTCTTT

v_gene: TRBV20-1
abundance: .
j_gene: TRBJ2-4
d_gene: TRBD2
CDR3aa: CSARDRAGLAVEQYF
CDR3nt: TGCAGTGCTAGAGATAGGGCGGGACTAGCGGTTGAGCAGTACTTC

v_gene: TRBV4-3
abundance: .
j_gene: TRBJ2-1
d_gene: .
CDR3aa: CASSQGGPNDEQFF
CDR3nt: TGCGCCAGCAGCCAAGGTGGTCCCAACGATGAGCAGTTCTTC

v_gene: TRBV4-1
abundance: .
j_gene: TRBJ1-4
d_gene: .
CDR3aa: CASSQVGGEKLFF
CDR3nt: TGCGCCAGCAGCCAAGTTGGGGGTGAAAAACTGTTTTTT

v_gene: TRBV16
abundance: .
j_gene: TRBJ2-7
d_gene: TRBD1
CDR3aa: CASSQSKGTGLYEQYF
CDR3nt: TGTGCCAGCAGCCAATCGAAGGGGACAGGTCTGTACGAGCAGTACTTC

v_gene: TRBV28
abundance: few
j_gene: TRBJ2-1
d_gene: TRBD1
CDR3aa: CASIRGQGYNEQFF
CDR3nt: TGTGCCAGCATCCGGGGACAGGGCTACAATGAGCAGTTCTTC

v_gene: TRBV20-1
abundance: many
j_gene: TRBJ1-5
d_gene: TRBD1
CDR3aa: CSAKTGTQPQHF
CDR3nt: TGCAGTGCCAAGACAGGGACCCAGCCCCAGCATTTT

v_gene: TRBV12-3/TRBV12-4
abundance: few
j_gene: TRBJ1-4
d_gene: .
CDR3aa: CASSPGSSEKLFF
CDR3nt: TGTGCCAGCAGTCCGGGAAGTTCTGAAAAACTGTTTTTT

v_gene: TRBV28
abundance: .
j_gene: TRBJ2-2
d_gene: .
CDR3aa: CASSLRGSRTGELFF
CDR3nt: TGTGCCAGCAGTTTACGGGGATCGAGGACCGGGGAGCTGTTTTTT

v_gene: TRBV29-1
abundance: .
j_gene: TRBJ1-1
d_gene: .
CDR3aa: CSVDRRNTEAFF
CDR3nt: TGCAGCGTTGACAGGCGTAACACTGAAGCTTTCTTT

v_gene: TRBV20-1
abundance: .
j_gene: TRBJ2-1
d_gene: TRBD2
CDR3aa: CSASSLREAHYNEQFF
CDR3nt: TGCAGTGCTAGCTCCTTGCGGGAGGCGCACTACAATGAGCAGTTCTTC

v_gene: TRBV11-3
abundance: once
j_gene: TRBJ2-7
d_gene: .
CDR3aa: CASSLVVGAEQYF
CDR3nt: TGTGCCAGCAGCTTAGTTGTCGGGGCCGAGCAGTACTTC

v_gene: TRBV7-8
abundance: .
j_gene: TRBJ2-3
d_gene: .
CDR3aa: CASSITRGSSTDTQYF
CDR3nt: TGTGCCAGCAGCATTACACGGGGTTCTAGCACAGATACGCAGTATTTT

v_gene: TRBV6-1
abundance: .
j_gene: TRBJ2-5
d_gene: .
CDR3aa: CASSEPGVTQETQYF
CDR3nt: TGTGCCAGCAGTGAACCAGGGGTAACCCAAGAGACCCAGTACTTC

v_gene: TRBV6-2/TRBV6-3
abundance: few
j_gene: TRBJ2-1
d_gene: .
CDR3aa: CASTPRQDNEQFF
CDR3nt: TGTGCCAGCACCCCTCGACAGGACAATGAGCAGTTCTTC

v_gene: TRBV12-3/TRBV12-4
abundance: many
j_gene: TRBJ2-3
d_gene: TRBD1
CDR3aa: CASSDGQGTTQYF
CDR3nt: TGTGCCAGCAGTGATGGACAGGGGACTACGCAGTATTTT

v_gene: TRBV7-2
abundance: .
j_gene: TRBJ2-5
d_gene: TRBD2
CDR3aa: CASSPTSAEGFYKQYF
CDR3nt: TGTGCCAGCAGCCCTACTAGCGCGGAAGGATTTTACAAGCAGTACTTC

v_gene: TRBV5-6
abundance: many
j_gene: TRBJ2-3
d_gene: TRBD2
CDR3aa: CASSRGEDTQYF
CDR3nt: TGTGCCAGCAGCCGGGGGGAAGATACGCAGTATTTT

v_gene: TRBV20-1
abundance: .
j_gene: TRBJ2-1
d_gene: .
CDR3aa: CSARGVSVLYNEQFF
CDR3nt: TGCAGTGCTAGAGGGGTAAGCGTCCTCTACAATGAGCAGTTCTTC

v_gene: TRBV9
abundance: .
j_gene: TRBJ1-6
d_gene: .
CDR3aa: CASSTGIGENSPLHF
CDR3nt: TGTGCCAGCAGCACAGGGATTGGGGAAAATTCACCCCTCCACTTT

v_gene: TRBV18
abundance: .
j_gene: TRBJ1-1
d_gene: .
CDR3aa: CASSPYTGAPTEAFF
CDR3nt: TGTGCCAGCTCACCGTACACGGGGGCCCCCACTGAAGCTTTCTTT

v_gene: TRBV7-8
abundance: .
j_gene: TRBJ1-5
d_gene: TRBD1
CDR3aa: CASSLSRGLQPQHF
CDR3nt: TGTGCCAGCAGCCTCAGTAGGGGGCTGCAGCCCCAGCATTTT

v_gene: TRBV6-2/TRBV6-3
abundance: .
j_gene: TRBJ1-2
d_gene: .
CDR3aa: CASSPSEWGYGYTF
CDR3nt: TGTGCCAGCAGCCCTTCCGAGTGGGGCTATGGCTACACCTTC

v_gene: TRBV20-1
abundance: .
j_gene: TRBJ1-5
d_gene: .
CDR3aa: CSASAGNSNQPQHF
CDR3nt: TGCAGTGCTAGCGCCGGAAATAGCAATCAGCCCCAGCATTTT

v_gene: TRBV6-5
abundance: .
j_gene: TRBJ1-1
d_gene: TRBD1
CDR3aa: CASSLQGATMNTEAFF
CDR3nt: TGTGCCAGCAGTTTACAGGGGGCCACGATGAACACTGAAGCTTTCTTT

v_gene: TRBV6-5
abundance: many
j_gene: TRBJ2-7
d_gene: TRBD2
CDR3aa: CASSYRRGGYEQYF
CDR3nt: TGTGCCAGCAGTTACCGACGGGGGGGCTACGAGCAGTACTTC

v_gene: TRBV20-1
abundance: .
j_gene: TRBJ1-1
d_gene: .
CDR3aa: CSASSLRIEAFF
CDR3nt: TGCAGTGCTAGTTCTCTGAGAATTGAAGCTTTCTTT

v_gene: TRBV11-3
abundance: .
j_gene: TRBJ2-7
d_gene: .
CDR3aa: CASSLGYGQSSYEQYF
CDR3nt: TGTGCCAGCAGCTTAGGGTACGGACAGAGCTCCTACGAGCAGTACTTC

v_gene: TRBV4-2
abundance: few
j_gene: TRBJ2-7
d_gene: .
CDR3aa: CASSQETETTREQYF
CDR3nt: TGTGCCAGCAGCCAAGAGACAGAGACCACAAGGGAGCAGTACTTC